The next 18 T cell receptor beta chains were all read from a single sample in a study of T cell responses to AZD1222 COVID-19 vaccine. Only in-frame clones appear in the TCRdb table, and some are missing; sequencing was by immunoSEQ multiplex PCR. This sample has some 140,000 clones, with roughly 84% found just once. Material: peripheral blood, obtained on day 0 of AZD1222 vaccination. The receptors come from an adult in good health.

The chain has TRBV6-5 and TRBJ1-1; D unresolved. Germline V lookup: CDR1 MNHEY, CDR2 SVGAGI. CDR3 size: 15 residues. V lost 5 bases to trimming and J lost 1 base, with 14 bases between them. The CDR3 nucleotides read TGTGCCAGCAGTCCCCGCCGAGGGCAGAACACTGAAGCTTTCTTT. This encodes CASSPRRGQNTEAFF.

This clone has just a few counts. CDR3 region: CASSPAQGGYTF. The CDR3 bases are TGTGCCAGCAGTCCGGCGCAGGGCGGCTACACCTTC. The chain recombines TRBV7-6 with TRBJ1-2, with D tentatively TRBD1 (5 bases). Trimming shortened V by 6 bases and J by 8 bases, and 13 bases separated the two germline ends. In germline, CDR1 is SGHVS, CDR2 FNYEAQ. The CDR3 extends over 12 amino acids.

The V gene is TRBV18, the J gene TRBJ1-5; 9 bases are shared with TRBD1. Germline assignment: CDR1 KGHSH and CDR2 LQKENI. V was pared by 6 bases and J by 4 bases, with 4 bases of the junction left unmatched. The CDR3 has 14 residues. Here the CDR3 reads CASSFDRGNQPQHF. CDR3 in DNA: TGTGCCAGCTCGTTTGACAGGGGGAATCAGCCCCAGCATTTT.

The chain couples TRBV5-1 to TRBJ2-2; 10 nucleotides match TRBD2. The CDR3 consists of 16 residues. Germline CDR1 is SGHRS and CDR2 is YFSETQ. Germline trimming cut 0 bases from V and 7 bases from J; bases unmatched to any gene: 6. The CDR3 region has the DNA TGCGCCAGCAGCTTGGCCAGCGGGGGGGCCAACGGGGAGCTGTTTTTT. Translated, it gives CASSLASGGANGELFF. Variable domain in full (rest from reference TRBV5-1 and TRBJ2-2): KAGVTQTPRYLIKTRGQQVTLSCSPISGHRSVSWYQQTPGQGLQFLFEYFSETQRNKGNFPGRFSGRQFSNSRSEMNVSTLELGDSALYLCASSLASGGANGELFFGEGSRLTVL.

For the CDR3, the DNA is TGTGCCAGCAGCCTACCGGGGGCAGGACTTACCTACGAGCAGTACTTC. This codes for CASSLPGAGLTYEQYF. The V gene is TRBV14, the J gene TRBJ2-7; D is perhaps TRBD1 or TRBD2 (6 bases each). Germline V gives CDR1 SGHDN, CDR2 FVKESK. The CDR3 totals 16 residues. The V gene lost 4 bases and the J gene lost 2 bases, with 18 bases spanning the gap.

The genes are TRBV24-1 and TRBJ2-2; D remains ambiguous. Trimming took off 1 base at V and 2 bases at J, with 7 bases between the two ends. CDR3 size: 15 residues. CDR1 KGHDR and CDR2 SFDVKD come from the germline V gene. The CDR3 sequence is CATSDFNSNTGELFF. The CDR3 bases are TGTGCCACCAGTGATTTTAACAGTAACACCGGGGAGCTGTTTTTT.

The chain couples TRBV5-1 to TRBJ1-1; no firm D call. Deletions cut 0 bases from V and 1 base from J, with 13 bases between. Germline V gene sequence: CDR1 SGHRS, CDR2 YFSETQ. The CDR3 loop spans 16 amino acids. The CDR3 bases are TGCGCCAGCAGCTTGGAGGTACCGACGCCGAACACTGAAGCTTTCTTT. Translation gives CASSLEVPTPNTEAFF.

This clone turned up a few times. The CDR3, as DNA: TGTGCTAGTGCCCTGGATTTCTACGAGCAGTACTTC. It translates to CASALDFYEQYF. V gene TRBV12-5 combines with J gene TRBJ2-7, with D uncertain. Trimming stripped 7 bases from V and 3 bases from J, with 10 bases between. This CDR3 spans 12 amino acids. Per germline, CDR1 LGHNT and CDR2 FRNRAP.

CDR3 nucleotides: TGTGCCAGCAGCTTGACGGGCACTAATGAAAAACTGTTTTTT. It specifies CASSLTGTNEKLFF. The chain links TRBV5-5 to TRBJ1-4; D unclear. With 1 base removed from V and 2 bases from J, the gap between germline ends came to 6 bases. The CDR3 spans 14 residues. The germline V gene has CDR1 SGHKS and CDR2 YYEKEE (reference sequence).

The CDR3 DNA reads TGTGCCATGACGTTACAGCCGGGAAACACCATATATTTT. This codes for CAMTLQPGNTIYF. The chain employs TRBV21-1 and TRBJ1-3; the table calls TRBD1, which could not be checked here. TRBV21-1 is a known pseudogene. The CDR3 has 13 amino acids.

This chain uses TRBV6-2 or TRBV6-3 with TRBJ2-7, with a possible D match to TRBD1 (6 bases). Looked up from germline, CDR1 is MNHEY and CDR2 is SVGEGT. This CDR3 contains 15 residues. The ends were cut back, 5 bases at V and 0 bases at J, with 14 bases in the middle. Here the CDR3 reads CASSTYRASSYEQYF. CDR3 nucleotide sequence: TGTGCCAGCAGTACCTACAGGGCGAGCTCCTACGAGCAGTACTTC.

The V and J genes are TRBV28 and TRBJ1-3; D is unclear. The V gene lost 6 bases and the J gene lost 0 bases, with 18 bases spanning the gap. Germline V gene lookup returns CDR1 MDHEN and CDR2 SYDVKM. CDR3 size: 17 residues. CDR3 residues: CASSSSGPGPSGNTIYF. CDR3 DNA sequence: TGTGCCAGCAGCTCCTCGGGCCCCGGTCCCTCTGGAAACACCATATATTTT.

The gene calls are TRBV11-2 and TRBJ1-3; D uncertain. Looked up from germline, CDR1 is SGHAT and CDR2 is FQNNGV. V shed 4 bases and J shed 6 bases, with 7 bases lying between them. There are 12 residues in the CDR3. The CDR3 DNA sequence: TGTGCCAGCAGCTCTTACAAAAACACCATATATTTT. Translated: CASSSYKNTIYF.

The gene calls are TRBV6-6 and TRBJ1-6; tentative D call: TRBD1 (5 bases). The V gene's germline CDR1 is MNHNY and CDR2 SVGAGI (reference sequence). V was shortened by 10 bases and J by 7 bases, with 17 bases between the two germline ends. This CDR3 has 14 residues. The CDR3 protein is CAIDREGRNSPLHF. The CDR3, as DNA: TGTGCCATCGACCGGGAGGGGCGGAATTCACCCCTCCACTTT.

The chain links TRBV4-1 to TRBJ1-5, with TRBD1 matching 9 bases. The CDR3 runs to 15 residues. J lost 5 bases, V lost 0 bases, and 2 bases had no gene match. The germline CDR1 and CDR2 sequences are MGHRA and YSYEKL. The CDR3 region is CASSQDGTGYQPQHF. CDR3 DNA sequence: TGCGCCAGCAGCCAAGATGGGACAGGGTATCAGCCCCAGCATTTT.

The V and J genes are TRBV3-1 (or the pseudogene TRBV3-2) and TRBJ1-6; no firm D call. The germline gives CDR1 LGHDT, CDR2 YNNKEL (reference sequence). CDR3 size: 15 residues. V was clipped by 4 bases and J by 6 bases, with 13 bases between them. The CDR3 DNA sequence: TGTGCCAGCAGCCCCTCCCTGGGTAGTAATTCACCCCTCCACTTT. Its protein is CASSPSLGSNSPLHF.

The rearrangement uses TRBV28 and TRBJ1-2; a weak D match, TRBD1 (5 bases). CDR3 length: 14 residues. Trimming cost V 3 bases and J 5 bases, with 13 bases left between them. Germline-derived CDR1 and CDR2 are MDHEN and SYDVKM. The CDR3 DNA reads TGTGCCAGCAGTTTGGTGGGGGGTGGTTATGGCTACACCTTC. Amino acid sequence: CASSLVGGGYGYTF.

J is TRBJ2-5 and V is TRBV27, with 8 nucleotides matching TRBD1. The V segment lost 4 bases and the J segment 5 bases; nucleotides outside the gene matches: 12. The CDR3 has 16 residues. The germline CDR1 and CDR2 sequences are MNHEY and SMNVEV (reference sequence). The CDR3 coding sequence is TGTGCCAGCAGTTCCCGCCAGGGGGCGATCGGGGAGACCCAGTACTTC. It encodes CASSSRQGAIGETQYF.